Presented here are 28 T cell receptor beta chains from one specimen sequenced in a study of shared clonotypes between healthy human individuals. TCRdb keeps only in-frame clones here, not all; method: immunoSEQ multiplex PCR. The data hold a few hundred thousand clones, with more than 95% observed a single time. The sequenced sample was naive CD4+ T cells sorted from blood. Subset of the sample: CD45RA+ positively selected. The receptors come from a woman under 40 in good health.

The chain uses TRBV18 and TRBJ2-2; the match to TRBD2 covers 9 bases. This CDR3 has 18 residues. Losses at the gene ends were 3 bases for V and 9 bases for J; bases not matched to a gene: 17. Germline CDR1 and CDR2: KGHSH and LQKENI. CDR3 sequence reads: CASSPLDLGSGSFRELFF. The CDR3 DNA reads as TGTGCCAGCTCACCGTTGGATCTCGGTAGCGGGAGTTTCAGGGAGCTGTTTTTT.

This chain joins TRBV5-4 and TRBJ2-1; 7 bases are shared with TRBD2. V dropped 4 bases and J dropped 3; count of bases not matched to a gene: 4. In germline, CDR1 is SGHNT, CDR2 YYREEE (reference sequence). The CDR3 has 14 residues. CDR3 loop: CASSQAGYYNEQFF. The CDR3 nucleotides are TGTGCCAGCAGCCAAGCGGGGTACTACAATGAGCAGTTCTTC.

The V call is TRBV6-1, the J call TRBJ2-1; 11 positions agree with TRBD2. Germline lookup yields CDR1 MNHNS and CDR2 SASEGT. V lost 3 bases to trimming and J lost 9 bases; unmatched junction nucleotides: 4. The CDR3 length is 14 residues. The CDR3 loop is CASSEGLAVPEQFF. As DNA, the CDR3 is TGTGCCAGCAGTGAGGGACTAGCGGTTCCTGAGCAGTTCTTC.

The rearrangement uses TRBV5-1 and TRBJ2-5; 7 nucleotides align to TRBD2. V lost 2 bases, J lost 5 bases, and 15 bases stayed unmatched. Germline V lookup: CDR1 SGHRS, CDR2 YFSETQ. This CDR3 contains 17 residues. In DNA form, the CDR3 reads TGCGCCAGCAGCTTTTTGGGGGAGGGCCTTCGGCGGGAGACCCAGTACTTC. It codes for CASSFLGEGLRRETQYF.

This clone was found once. J is TRBJ1-3 and V is TRBV6-4; no definite D call. The V and J ends lost 10 bases and 2 bases respectively, with 18 bases between them. Germline CDR1 reads MRHNA; CDR2 reads SNTAGT. CDR3 length: 15 amino acids. The DNA of the CDR3 is TGTGCCACTCGACTCACATCTGCCCCTGGAAACACCATATATTTT. As protein: CATRLTSAPGNTIYF.

This clone was recorded only once. The V gene is TRBV28, the J gene TRBJ1-1, with D possibly being TRBD1 (5 bases). Trimming stripped 6 bases from V and 4 bases from J, with 12 bases between. The CDR3 spans 13 residues. Germline CDR1 reads MDHEN; CDR2 reads SYDVKM. CDR3 amino acids: CASSFSGATEAFF. The CDR3, as DNA: TGTGCCAGCAGCTTCTCTGGGGCCACTGAAGCTTTCTTT.

About this clone: The same CDR3 is also encoded by other DNA sequences in this sample. The rearrangement uses TRBV9 and TRBJ2-7; no reliable D call. This CDR3 region has 13 residues. The ends were cut back, 2 bases at V and 3 bases at J, with 9 bases in the middle. Per the germline V gene, CDR1 is SGDLS and CDR2 is YYNGEE. The CDR3 DNA follows: TGTGCCAGCAGCGTTGGTACGAACTACGAGCAGTACTTC. This encodes CASSVGTNYEQYF.

This clone was found once. The rearrangement joins TRBV7-9 to TRBJ2-5; 12 bases align to TRBD2. The CDR3 sequence is 17 residues long. Germline values: CDR1 SEHNR, CDR2 FQNEAQ (reference sequence). The J segment lost 2 bases and the V segment lost 5 bases, leaving 9 bases of the junction unmatched. Here the CDR3 reads CASSQTGTSGLQETQYF. The CDR3 region has the DNA TGTGCCAGCAGCCAAACTGGGACTAGCGGGCTTCAAGAGACCCAGTACTTC.

The chain has TRBV19 and TRBJ2-2; the D gene could be TRBD1 or TRBD2 (5 bases each). Germline assignment: CDR1 LNHDA and CDR2 SQIVND (reference sequence). V was shortened by 6 bases and J by 5 bases, with 16 bases between the two germline ends. There are 15 residues in the CDR3. CDR3 coding DNA: TGTGCCAGTAGGCCGGGACGGCAATCTACCGGGGAGCTGTTTTTT. It translates to CASRPGRQSTGELFF. Using reference TRBV19 and TRBJ2-2 for the parts outside the CDR3, the full variable domain is DGGITQSPKYLFRKEGQNVTLSCEQNLNHDAMYWYRQDPGQGLRLIYYSQIVNDFQKGDIAEGYSVSREKKESFPLTVTSAQKNPTAFYLCASRPGRQSTGELFFGEGSRLTVL.

The gene calls are TRBV5-1 and TRBJ2-5, with 7 bases that match TRBD1. The J call may not be correct, given that the DNA end is closer to TRBJ2-7. There are 15 residues in the CDR3. Germline CDR1 reads SGHRS; CDR2 reads YFSETQ. CDR3 DNA: TGCGCCAGCAGCTTGCATTCAGGGGGATCCTACGAGCAGTACTTC. Its translation is CASSLHSGGSYEQYF.

The chain carries TRBV6-5 and TRBJ2-5; TRBD1 aligns across 8 bases. The CDR3 runs to 15 residues. Germline trimming cut 5 bases from V and 1 base from J; bases unmatched to any gene: 6. Germline CDR1 is MNHEY and CDR2 is SVGAGI. In nucleotides, the CDR3 is TGTGCCAGCAGTCCATACGGGACAGGCCAAGAGACCCAGTACTTC. Protein product: CASSPYGTGQETQYF.

The V call is TRBV19, the J call TRBJ1-5, with unresolved D. CDR3 size: 14 residues. Germline loops: CDR1 LNHDA, CDR2 SQIVND (reference sequence). V gave up 4 bases and J gave up 0 bases, with 7 bases separating them. The CDR3 here is CASSTHISNQPQHF. The CDR3 DNA reads TGTGCCAGTAGTACCCACATTAGCAATCAGCCCCAGCATTTT.

The rearrangement links TRBV19 to TRBJ2-2, with TRBD2 matching 7 bases. V was pared by 9 bases and J by 4 bases, with 17 bases of the junction left unmatched. Per germline, CDR1 LNHDA and CDR2 SQIVND (reference sequence). The CDR3 is 17 residues long. The CDR3: CASKSGSGGEATGELFF. The CDR3 DNA reads TGTGCCAGCAAGTCGGGGTCGGGAGGAGAGGCCACCGGGGAGCTGTTTTTT.

J is TRBJ1-4 and V is TRBV6-1, with TRBD1 as a possible D gene (5 bases). The length of the CDR3 is 15 residues. The V gene's germline CDR1 is MNHNS and CDR2 SASEGT. Trimming shortened V by 4 bases and J by 5 bases, and 14 bases separated the two germline ends. The CDR3 bases are TGTGCCAGCAGTGGCACCGGGACGGCGAATGAAAAACTGTTTTTT. Translating it yields CASSGTGTANEKLFF.

The chain recombines TRBV18 with TRBJ2-7; TRBD2 aligns across 8 bases. J lost 5 bases, V lost 5 bases, and 14 bases had no gene match. The CDR3 spans 16 residues. From germline, CDR1 is KGHSH and CDR2 LQKENI. CDR3 in DNA: TGTGCCAGCTCATCAGGTCAGCGGGAGAATTGGAACGAGCAGTACTTC. Amino acids: CASSSGQRENWNEQYF. Using reference TRBV18 and TRBJ2-7 for the parts outside the CDR3, the full variable domain is NAGVMQNPRHLVRRRGQEARLRCSPMKGHSHVYWYRQLPEEGLKFMVYLQKENIIDESGMPKERFSAEFPKEGPSILRIQQVVRGDSAAYFCASSSGQRENWNEQYFGPGTRLTVT.

The chain has TRBV7-8 and TRBJ2-5; unclear D gene. This CDR3 spans 14 amino acids. Germline V gene data show CDR1 as SGHVS and CDR2 as FQNEAQ. With 2 bases removed from V and 1 base from J, the gap between germline ends came to 8 bases. CDR3 nucleotides: TGTGCCAGCAGCTTATCAGGAGTCCAAGAGACCCAGTACTTC. It is translated as CASSLSGVQETQYF.

This chain connects TRBV5-6 to TRBJ1-2, with 7 bases matching TRBD1. Unmatched junction bases numbered 4, after V lost 0 bases and J lost 5 bases. This CDR3 has 14 residues. Germline V gene sequence: CDR1 SGHDT, CDR2 YYEEEE. The CDR3 loop reads CASSLGDSQYGYTF. The DNA for the CDR3 is TGTGCCAGCAGCTTGGGGGACAGCCAATATGGCTACACCTTC.

This chain uses TRBV19 with TRBJ2-2; D assignment may be TRBD1 or TRBD2 (5 bases each). There are 19 residues in the CDR3. Trimming shortened V by 5 bases and J by 3 bases, and 25 bases separated the two germline ends. Germline CDR1 is LNHDA and CDR2 is SQIVND (reference sequence). The CDR3 DNA reads as TGTGCCAGTAGTCCATATACCGGGACCTCGCCTTACTACACCGGGGAGCTGTTTTTT. This translates into CASSPYTGTSPYYTGELFF.

The V call is TRBV6-1, the J call TRBJ2-3; 10 positions match TRBD2. The germline gives CDR1 MNHNS, CDR2 SASEGT. J lost 1 base, V lost 8 bases, and 3 bases had no gene match. The length of the CDR3 is 14 residues. Here the CDR3 DNA reads TGTGCCAGCCCTAGCGGGGGACGCACAGATACGCAGTATTTT. The encoded protein is CASPSGGRTDTQYF.

The chain employs TRBV15 and TRBJ2-7, with D perhaps matching TRBD1 (6 bases). CDR1 is LNHNV, CDR2 YYDKDF, per germline (reference sequence). Trimming took off 5 bases at V and 7 bases at J, with 18 bases between the two ends. This CDR3 contains 14 residues. This CDR3 reads CATSGHWTVYEQYF. Here the CDR3 DNA reads TGTGCCACCAGCGGCCATTGGACAGTCTATGAGCAGTACTTC.

The DNA of the CDR3 is TGCAGCGCCAGAGACAGGACTCAAAGCTCCTACGAGCAGTACTTC. Translation: CSARDRTQSSYEQYF. The rearrangement links TRBV29-1 to TRBJ2-7; D might be TRBD1 (6 bases). Trimming left V 7 bases short and J 0 bases short, with 19 bases between. CDR1 is SQVTM and CDR2 is ANQGSEA in the germline V gene. The CDR3 sequence is 15 residues long.

This clone has only one observation. The rearrangement joins TRBV9 to TRBJ2-5; TRBD1 matches at 9 bases. The CDR3 totals 15 residues. Unmatched junction bases numbered 13, after V lost 4 bases and J lost 9 bases. Per the germline V gene, CDR1 is SGDLS and CDR2 is YYNGEE. The CDR3, as DNA: TGTGCCAGCAGCTTTGGACAGGGGCAGTTCGCAGCCCAGTACTTC. Its protein is CASSFGQGQFAAQYF.

The V call is TRBV27, the J call TRBJ1-1, with a possible D match to TRBD1 (5 bases). This CDR3 spans 11 amino acids. Trimming cost V 6 bases and J 5 bases, with 7 bases left between them. Germline lookup yields CDR1 MNHEY and CDR2 SMNVEV (reference sequence). This chain's CDR3 is CASRTATEAFF. The CDR3 DNA sequence: TGTGCCAGCAGGACAGCTACTGAAGCTTTCTTT.

The V call is TRBV28, the J call TRBJ1-2; 11 nucleotides line up with TRBD1. V dropped 5 bases and J dropped 4; count of bases not matched to a gene: 6. Germline V gene sequence: CDR1 MDHEN, CDR2 SYDVKM. The CDR3 totals 15 residues. The CDR3 protein is CASSQWDRGGYGYTF. CDR3 DNA sequence: TGTGCCAGCAGTCAATGGGACAGGGGGGGCTATGGCTACACCTTC.

The chain is built from TRBV2 and TRBJ1-2; D gene uncertain. CDR1 is SNHLY and CDR2 is FYNNEI in the germline V gene. The CDR3 sequence is 15 residues long. Between the trimmed V and J ends, which lost 8 bases and 3 bases, there was a span of 19 bases. CDR3 DNA: TGTGCCAGCCTTTCCGGGTGGGCGGAAGACTATGGCTACACCTTC. Amino acids: CASLSGWAEDYGYTF.

V gene TRBV5-4 combines with J gene TRBJ2-7; weak D call: TRBD2 (5 bases). V lost 0 bases and J 3 bases, leaving 13 bases between the germline ends. Germline V gives CDR1 SGHNT, CDR2 YYREEE (reference sequence). This CDR3 has 15 amino acids. The CDR3 sequence: CASSLGGAEFYEQYF. CDR3 nucleotide sequence: TGTGCCAGCAGCTTGGGGGGAGCGGAGTTCTACGAGCAGTACTTC.

The chain links TRBV28 to TRBJ2-7; D gene unclear. Germline V lookup: CDR1 MDHEN, CDR2 SYDVKM. This CDR3 is 14 amino acids long. V dropped 1 base and J dropped 2 bases, with 9 bases sitting between them. CDR3 sequence reads: CASSLYPPAYEQYF. The CDR3 nucleotides read TGTGCCAGCAGTTTATACCCGCCGGCCTACGAGCAGTACTTC. Supplemented by reference TRBV28 and TRBJ2-7, the full variable domain reads DVKVTQSSRYLVKRTGEKVFLECVQDMDHENMFWYRQDPGLGLRLIYFSYDVKMKEKGDIPEGYSVSREKKERFSLILESASTNQTSMYLCASSLYPPAYEQYFGPGTRLTVT.

This sequence joins TRBV6-1 and TRBJ2-1; tentatively, D is TRBD2 (5 bases). The CDR3 totals 17 residues. Trimming took 3 bases from V and 0 from J, leaving 15 bases between them. Germline V lookup: CDR1 MNHNS, CDR2 SASEGT. The CDR3 nucleotides are TGTGCCAGCAGTGATAGCTTGCGGGCAAGCTCCTACAATGAGCAGTTCTTC. Amino acids: CASSDSLRASSYNEQFF.